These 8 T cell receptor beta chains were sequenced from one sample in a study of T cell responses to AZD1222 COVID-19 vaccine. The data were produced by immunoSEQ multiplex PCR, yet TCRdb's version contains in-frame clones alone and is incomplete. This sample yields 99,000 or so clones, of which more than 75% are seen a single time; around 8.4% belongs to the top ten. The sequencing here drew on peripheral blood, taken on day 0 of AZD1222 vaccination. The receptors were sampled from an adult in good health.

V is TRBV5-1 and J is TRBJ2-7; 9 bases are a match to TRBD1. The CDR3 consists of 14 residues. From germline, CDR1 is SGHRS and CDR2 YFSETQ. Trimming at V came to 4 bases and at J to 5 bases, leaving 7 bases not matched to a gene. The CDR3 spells CASSAGQGPNEQYF. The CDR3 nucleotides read TGCGCCAGCAGCGCGGGACAGGGTCCAAACGAGCAGTACTTC. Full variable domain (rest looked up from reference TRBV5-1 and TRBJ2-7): KAGVTQTPRYLIKTRGQQVTLSCSPISGHRSVSWYQQTPGQGLQFLFEYFSETQRNKGNFPGRFSGRQFSNSRSEMNVSTLELGDSALYLCASSAGQGPNEQYFGPGTRLTVT.

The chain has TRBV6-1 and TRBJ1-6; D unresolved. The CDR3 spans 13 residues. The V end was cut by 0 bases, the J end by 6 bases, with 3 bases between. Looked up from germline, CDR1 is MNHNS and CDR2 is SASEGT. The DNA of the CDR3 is TGTGCCAGCAGTGAAGCCATTAATTCACCCCTCCACTTT. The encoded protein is CASSEAINSPLHF.

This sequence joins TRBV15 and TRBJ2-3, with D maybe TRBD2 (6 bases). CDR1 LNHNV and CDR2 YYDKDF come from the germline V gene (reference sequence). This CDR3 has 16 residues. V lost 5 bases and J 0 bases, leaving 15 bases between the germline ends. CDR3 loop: CATSRRLDSSTDTQYF. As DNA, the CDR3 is TGTGCCACCAGCCGGAGACTAGACTCTAGCACAGATACGCAGTATTTT.

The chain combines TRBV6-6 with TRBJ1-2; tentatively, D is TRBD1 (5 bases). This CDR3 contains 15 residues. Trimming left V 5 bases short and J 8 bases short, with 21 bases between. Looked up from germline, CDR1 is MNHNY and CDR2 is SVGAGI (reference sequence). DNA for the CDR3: TGTGCCAGCAGTCCTGGCCCCCAGGGAATGGGAGGCTACACCTTC. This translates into CASSPGPQGMGGYTF.

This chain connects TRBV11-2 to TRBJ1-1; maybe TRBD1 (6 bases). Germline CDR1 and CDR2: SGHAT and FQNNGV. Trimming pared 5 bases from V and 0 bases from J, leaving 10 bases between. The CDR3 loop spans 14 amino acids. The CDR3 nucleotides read TGTGCCAGCAGCCAAAGGGGGATGAACACTGAAGCTTTCTTT. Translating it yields CASSQRGMNTEAFF.

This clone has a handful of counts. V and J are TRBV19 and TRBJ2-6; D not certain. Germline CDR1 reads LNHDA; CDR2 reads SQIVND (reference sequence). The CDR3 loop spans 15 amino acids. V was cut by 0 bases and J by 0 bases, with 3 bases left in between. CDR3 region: CASSIDSSGANVLTF. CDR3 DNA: TGTGCCAGTAGTATAGACAGCTCTGGGGCCAACGTCCTGACTTTC.

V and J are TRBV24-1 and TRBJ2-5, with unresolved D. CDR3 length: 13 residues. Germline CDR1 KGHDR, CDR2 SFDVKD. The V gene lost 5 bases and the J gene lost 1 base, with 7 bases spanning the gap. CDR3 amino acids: CATSGDPQETQYF. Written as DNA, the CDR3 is TGTGCCACCAGTGGCGATCCCCAAGAGACCCAGTACTTC.

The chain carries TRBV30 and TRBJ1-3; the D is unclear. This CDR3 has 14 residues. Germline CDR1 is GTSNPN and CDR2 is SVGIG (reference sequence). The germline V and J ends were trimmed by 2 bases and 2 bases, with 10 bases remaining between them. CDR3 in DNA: TGTGCCTGGAGTACCCTGCGTCCTGGAAACACCATATATTTT. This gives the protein CAWSTLRPGNTIYF.